This TCR beta chain was recorded in a study of PD-1 blockade in mismatch repair-deficient tumors (dated by TCRdb to about 2017). Turning to the overall study: Between late 2013 and September 2016, the trial enrolled around 86 consecutive patients with 12 mismatch repair-deficient cancer types, every one of whom had been previously treated and was progressing. Deep sequencing of TCR CDR3 regions was used to track tumor-associated T cell clones in peripheral blood of patients responding to PD-1 blockade. Overall results and qualifications from the work: Tumor-resident clones, often undetectable in blood before treatment, expanded rapidly after pembrolizumab and then contracted, generally before radiologic responses.

Mismatch repair deficiency in every enrolled patient was established by polymerase chain reaction or immunohistochemistry. TCR sequencing was performed for a few patients who responded to pembrolizumab therapy. The phase II trial prospectively tested pembrolizumab PD-1 blockade in advanced mismatch repair-deficient cancers regardless of tissue of origin. Peripheral blood T cell samples were serially collected before and at multiple times after PD-1 blockade was started. Blood sampling times were reported as weeks after the first pembrolizumab dose. CDR1 and CDR2, looked up from the germline V gene, are SQVTM and ANQGSEA. The junction carries 18 bases between V and J, which are trimmed by 7 bases and 7 bases respectively. From cysteine to phenylalanine, the CDR3 is 13 amino acids long. Solely the CDR3 DNA is kept, with 39 bases framed from the first base. As regards this clone: The clone's antigen remains unknown. Per-base qualities were not stored, and no clone one base away is much larger.

Library preparation used the immunoSEQ multiplex PCR assay. Imported from immuneACCESS, the table was reduced by TCRdb to in-frame sequences with V and J called. These copies leave out some clones; in studies compared against another copy, an unresolved V gene accounts for under half, and the cause of the remainder is not known. The table for this sample lists some 19,000 clones; 82% of them were counted only once. The top ten clonotypes cover approximately 1.5% of the sample. The receptor was isolated from an adult with mismatch repair-deficient cancer. The sequencing used PBMCs, collected 52 weeks after starting pembrolizumab. The sequence links TRBV29-1 to TRBJ2-3, with TRBD1 as a weak D call on 6 bases. At the DNA level, the sequence is TGCAGCGCTGGGACAAACCCGCTGAATACGCAGTATTTT. Its coded protein is CSAGTNPLNTQYF.